These 9 T cell receptor beta chains were all obtained from the same sample, sequenced in a study of shared clonotypes between healthy human individuals. The protocol was immunoSEQ multiplex PCR, while the TCRdb copy is restricted to in-frame clones and leaves out a portion. The sample comprises about 660,000 clones, approximately 79% of which are singletons, and around 1.6% rests with the top ten. Sequenced sample: memory CD4+ T cells sorted from blood. The subset here: CD45RA-negative fraction. These receptors were taken from a woman between 25 and 40 years old in good health.

Only a few counts were recorded for this clone. V gene TRBV6-1 combines with J gene TRBJ2-7; D uncertain. Germline loops: CDR1 MNHNS, CDR2 SASEGT. The CDR3 runs to 14 residues. Trimming took 6 bases from V and 4 from J, leaving 16 bases between them. The CDR3 DNA sequence: TGTGCCAGCAGCCTGGGCACAGCCGATTACGAGCAGTACTTC. It is translated as CASSLGTADYEQYF.

The chain links TRBV30 to TRBJ2-1, with TRBD2 matching 14 bases. The germline gives CDR1 GTSNPN, CDR2 SVGIG (reference sequence). The V and J ends lost 5 bases and 13 bases, in that order; junction bases with no gene match: 13. This CDR3 is 15 amino acids long. CDR3 in DNA: TGTGCCTGGGGGACTAGCGGGAGAGCTATTTTCCCCCAGTTCTTC. Encoded protein: CAWGTSGRAIFPQFF.

The chain links TRBV28 to TRBJ2-7; TRBD1 agrees at 8 bases. After removal of 5 bases from V and 1 base from J, the junction contained 16 bases not matched to a gene. The CDR3 covers 18 residues. Germline V lookup: CDR1 MDHEN, CDR2 SYDVKM. CDR3 nucleotides: TGTGCCAGCAGTCCCGGGTACCCGGACAGGGTATTTTCCTACGAGCAGTACTTC. It codes for CASSPGYPDRVFSYEQYF.

The V gene is TRBV20-1, the J gene TRBJ2-3; D unclear. Germline CDR1 DFQATT, CDR2 SNEGSKA (reference sequence). The germline V and J ends were trimmed by 6 bases and 6 bases, with 7 bases remaining between them. The CDR3 loop spans 10 amino acids. The CDR3 DNA follows: TGCAGTGCCCACCCCGATACGCAGTATTTT. Its translation is CSAHPDTQYF.

J is TRBJ1-5 and V is TRBV28; D remains unclear. In germline, CDR1 is MDHEN, CDR2 SYDVKM. The CDR3 consists of 13 residues. Trimming removed 1 base from V and 3 bases from J, with 4 bases in between. The CDR3 coding sequence is TGTGCCAGCAGTTTATTTACCAATCAGCCCCAGCATTTT. Translation: CASSLFTNQPQHF.

This clone was counted between two and nine times. The chain couples TRBV7-9 to TRBJ1-1, with D perhaps TRBD1 (5 bases). The CDR3 runs to 15 residues. CDR1 and CDR2 (germline): SEHNR, FQNEAQ (reference sequence). V lost 6 bases to trimming and J lost 5 bases, with 19 bases between them. Here the CDR3 reads CASSGFPGIDTEAFF. The CDR3 DNA reads as TGTGCCAGCAGTGGATTCCCAGGGATTGATACTGAAGCTTTCTTT. The full variable domain, in which reference TRBV7-9 and TRBJ1-1 provide the parts outside the CDR3, is DTGVSQNPRHKITKRGQNVTFRCDPISEHNRLYWYRQTLGQGPEFLTYFQNEAQLEKSRLLSDRFSAERPKGSFSTLEIQRTEQGDSAMYLCASSGFPGIDTEAFFGQGTRLTVV.

Remarks on this clone: Distinct nucleotide sequences in the sample also encode this CDR3. The chain recombines TRBV11-2 with TRBJ1-1; D remains unclear. This CDR3 has 11 amino acids. Germline assignment: CDR1 SGHAT and CDR2 FQNNGV. V lost 3 bases to trimming and J lost 3 bases, with 2 bases between them. The CDR3 spells CASSFDTEAFF. In DNA form, the CDR3 reads TGTGCCAGCAGCTTTGACACTGAAGCTTTCTTT.

V gene TRBV11-3 combines with J gene TRBJ2-3; 8 nucleotides line up with TRBD2. There are 14 residues in the CDR3. Germline values: CDR1 SGHNT, CDR2 YENEEA. Germline trimming cut 3 bases from V and 6 bases from J; bases unmatched to any gene: 5. The CDR3, as DNA: TGTGCCAGCAGCTTCGGGAGGGCCTTTGATACGCAGTATTTT. Its translation is CASSFGRAFDTQYF.

The V call is TRBV10-3, the J call TRBJ1-5, with 8 bases aligning to TRBD1. V shed 4 bases, J shed 3 bases, and the junction held 14 bases outside the gene matches. Germline V CDR1 and CDR2: ENHRY, SYGVKD. The CDR3 has 18 residues. The CDR3 region is CAISGRPDRGGNNQPQHF. In DNA, the CDR3 is TGTGCCATCAGTGGCAGACCCGACAGGGGCGGAAACAATCAGCCCCAGCATTTT.